This entry lists 22 T cell receptor beta chains sequenced from one sample in a study of T-cell memory formation after mild COVID-19. From the 5' RACE reads, TCRdb called clonotypes with MiXCR, one entry per CDR3 protein. The sample shows almost 550,000 distinct CDR3 sequences, approximately 20% of them seen only once. Sequenced: PBMCs or a T cell subset sorted from them (not recorded which). These receptors all stem from an adult woman who had mild COVID-19 (a few samples of this study predate the infection). Cell type and time point are not known.

This clonotype was seen more than once but under ten times. The chain combines TRBV7-9 with TRBJ2-5; 8 nucleotides line up with TRBD1. J gave up 3 bases and V 4 bases, and 4 bases lay outside the gene matches. This CDR3 contains 14 residues. The germline gives CDR1 SEHNR, CDR2 FQNEAQ (reference sequence). CDR3 sequence: CASSYTGGEETQYF. In DNA, the CDR3 is TGTGCCAGCAGCTACACAGGGGGTGAAGAGACCCAGTACTTC.

This chain connects TRBV29-1 to TRBJ1-2; D is unclear. The CDR3 contains 12 residues. CDR1 is SQVTM and CDR2 is ANQGSEA in the germline V gene. Trimming took off 6 bases at V and 7 bases at J, with 15 bases between the two ends. CDR3 DNA sequence: TGCAGCGTCGTGCGAATGGATTCTGGCTACACCTTC. Amino acids: CSVVRMDSGYTF.

This clonotype was detected a few times. This rearrangement joins TRBV11-2 to TRBJ2-3; D gene unclear. Trimming took 2 bases from V and 6 from J, leaving 6 bases between them. CDR3 length: 12 residues. CDR1 is SGHAT, CDR2 FQNNGV, per germline. The DNA for the CDR3 is TGTGCCAGCAGCTTAAATGGTGATACGCAGTATTTT. Amino acids: CASSLNGDTQYF.

This clonotype has more than one count but fewer than ten. This rearrangement joins TRBV4-2 to TRBJ2-1; D is unclear. Germline loops: CDR1 LGHNA, CDR2 YNFKEQ. This CDR3 spans 14 amino acids. V gave up 1 base and J gave up 10 bases, with 14 bases separating them. CDR3 loop: CASSQVALVDEQFF. The CDR3 DNA reads TGTGCCAGCAGCCAAGTGGCGCTAGTTGACGAGCAGTTCTTC.

J is TRBJ2-7 and V is TRBV6-1, with unresolved D. This CDR3 comprises 13 residues. V was shortened by 3 bases and J by 5 bases, with 11 bases between the two germline ends. The germline V gene has CDR1 MNHNS and CDR2 SASEGT. CDR3 nucleotides: TGTGCCAGCAGTGACCCGGGCTCGGACGAGCAGTACTTC. Amino acid sequence: CASSDPGSDEQYF.

This clonotype was seen at least ten times. The chain has TRBV5-5 and TRBJ1-4, with a weak D call TRBD1 (5 bases). The V gene's germline CDR1 is SGHKS and CDR2 YYEKEE (reference sequence). V lost 3 bases to trimming and J lost 5 bases, with 14 bases between them. CDR3 length: 15 residues. In nucleotides, the CDR3 is TGTGCCAGCAGCTGGAGGGGTGGGGTAAATGAAAAACTGTTTTTT. It yields the protein CASSWRGGVNEKLFF.

The chain carries TRBV29-1 and TRBJ2-1; tentative D call: TRBD2 (5 bases). CDR1 is SQVTM and CDR2 is ANQGSEA in the germline V gene. V lost 8 bases and J lost 2, with 10 bases in between. The CDR3 totals 12 residues. CDR3: CSYSRAYNEQFF. In DNA, the CDR3 is TGCAGCTACTCGAGGGCCTACAATGAGCAGTTCTTC.

This clonotype has a handful of counts. The chain employs TRBV29-1 and TRBJ2-1, with 7 bases aligning to TRBD2. Looked up from germline, CDR1 is SQVTM and CDR2 is ANQGSEA. The CDR3 totals 14 residues. J gave up 9 bases and V 7 bases, and 15 bases lay outside the gene matches. This CDR3 is CSGQAGTTLAEQFF. DNA for the CDR3: TGCAGCGGGCAGGCGGGGACTACATTGGCTGAGCAGTTCTTC.

This clonotype was counted a few times. The chain's CDR3 is CASSFRFAGDGTDTQYF. CDR3 nucleotides: TGTGCCAGCAGCTTCAGGTTCGCGGGAGACGGCACAGATACGCAGTATTTT. This chain links TRBV7-9 with TRBJ2-3; 7 bases align to TRBD2. The CDR3 contains 17 residues. V trimming: 3 bases; J trimming: 1 base; junction bases outside the gene matches: 10. Germline V gives CDR1 SEHNR, CDR2 FQNEAQ (reference sequence).

This chain joins TRBV19 and TRBJ1-1; D is unresolved. The ends were cut back, 0 bases at V and 2 bases at J, with 7 bases in the middle. CDR3 size: 14 residues. Germline CDR1 reads LNHDA; CDR2 reads SQIVND (reference sequence). The CDR3 loop is CASSIDTGNTEAFF. The CDR3 DNA reads as TGTGCCAGTAGTATAGATACGGGTAACACTGAAGCTTTCTTT. Together with reference TRBV19 and TRBJ1-1, the CDR3 gives the full variable domain: DGGITQSPKYLFRKEGQNVTLSCEQNLNHDAMYWYRQDPGQGLRLIYYSQIVNDFQKGDIAEGYSVSREKKESFPLTVTSAQKNPTAFYLCASSIDTGNTEAFFGQGTRLTVV.

The genes are TRBV11-3 and TRBJ2-4; weak D call: TRBD2 (6 bases). The V end was cut by 5 bases, the J end by 3 bases, with 14 bases between. The CDR3 length is 15 residues. The V gene's germline CDR1 is SGHNT and CDR2 YENEEA. CDR3 DNA: TGTGCCAGCAGCCCCGGAGGGACGGTCAAAAACATTCAGTACTTC. This sequence encodes CASSPGGTVKNIQYF.

This clonotype was picked up a small number of times. The chain joins TRBV6-1 to TRBJ1-6; D is unclear. Per germline, CDR1 MNHNS and CDR2 SASEGT. V was cut by 8 bases and J by 4 bases, with 9 bases left in between. The CDR3 spans 13 residues. The CDR3: CASWQHYNSPLHF. The CDR3, as DNA: TGTGCCAGCTGGCAGCATTATAATTCACCCCTCCACTTT.

The V and J genes are TRBV29-1 and TRBJ1-1; D gene unclear. Germline CDR1 reads SQVTM; CDR2 reads ANQGSEA. This CDR3 has 11 residues. V lost 4 bases and J lost 2, with 5 bases in between. Here the CDR3 reads CSVGSNTEAFF. The CDR3 nucleotides are TGCAGCGTTGGTTCCAACACTGAAGCTTTCTTT. The whole variable domain, filled in from reference TRBV29-1 and TRBJ1-1, reads SAVISQKPSRDICQRGTSLTIQCQVDSQVTMMFWYRQQPGQSLTLIATANQGSEATYESGFVIDKFPISRPNLTFSTLTVSNMSPEDSSIYLCSVGSNTEAFFGQGTRLTVV.

This clonotype was counted between two and nine times. The chain joins TRBV5-1 to TRBJ1-4; D gene unclear. This CDR3 has 16 residues. Trimming shortened V by 0 bases and J by 4 bases, and 13 bases separated the two germline ends. Germline CDR1 SGHRS, CDR2 YFSETQ. DNA of the CDR3: TGCGCCAGCAGCTTGGGGCAGGTGGAGTTTAATGAAAAACTGTTTTTT. It encodes CASSLGQVEFNEKLFF.

This clonotype was observed a handful of times. The genes are TRBV4-2 and TRBJ1-1; no clear D. Trimming pared 1 base from V and 11 bases from J, leaving 14 bases between. The CDR3 sequence is 13 residues long. Germline values: CDR1 LGHNA, CDR2 YNFKEQ. CDR3 region: CASSQGSGGRAFF. The CDR3 nucleotides are TGTGCCAGCAGCCAAGGGAGCGGCGGGAGGGCTTTCTTT.

The V and J genes are TRBV7-9 and TRBJ1-1; D is perhaps TRBD1 (5 bases). CDR3 size: 12 residues. V gave up 6 bases and J gave up 11 bases, with 16 bases separating them. The germline V gene encodes CDR1 SEHNR and CDR2 FQNEAQ (reference sequence). CDR3 sequence reads: CASRRPGDAAFF. CDR3 nucleotide sequence: TGTGCCAGCAGACGACCGGGGGACGCGGCTTTCTTT.

In this sample, this clonotype turned up a few times. The chain has TRBV4-3 and TRBJ2-7, with D possibly matching TRBD2 (5 bases). Trimming removed 0 bases from V and 7 bases from J, with 13 bases in between. The CDR3 totals 14 residues. The germline V gene has CDR1 LGHNA and CDR2 YSLEER. The CDR3 spells CASSQDSFSGEQYF. In nucleotides, the CDR3 is TGCGCCAGCAGCCAAGATAGTTTTTCGGGGGAGCAGTACTTC.

The rearrangement joins TRBV2 to TRBJ2-7, with TRBD2 identical over 10 bases. V gave up 6 bases and J gave up 4 bases; unmatched junction bases: 12. CDR3 size: 16 residues. Germline CDR1 and CDR2: SNHLY and FYNNEI. CDR3 nucleotide sequence: TGTGCCAGCAGCCCCTCTAGCGGGAGTTCGTATTACGAGCAGTACTTC. It yields the protein CASSPSSGSSYYEQYF.

This clonotype turned up a few times. The genes are TRBV12-3 or TRBV12-4 and TRBJ1-2, with 7 bases identical to TRBD1. The CDR3 contains 14 residues. V shed 4 bases, J shed 2 bases, and the junction held 4 bases outside the gene matches. CDR3 region: CASSSWTGNYGYTF. Here the CDR3 DNA reads TGTGCCAGCAGTTCGTGGACAGGAAACTATGGCTACACCTTC.

The chain uses TRBV12-3 or TRBV12-4 and TRBJ1-2; D gene ambiguous. Trimming stripped 8 bases from V and 0 bases from J, with 16 bases between. The CDR3 extends over 15 amino acids. The CDR3 reads CASGFTLNTNYGYTF. The CDR3 bases are TGTGCCAGCGGCTTCACACTTAACACTAACTATGGCTACACCTTC.

A note on this clonotype: One end of the junction fails to match germline, which may point to a read error. The rearrangement joins TRBV4-1 to TRBJ2-1, with 12 bases aligning to TRBD2. This CDR3 has 16 residues. Per germline, CDR1 MGHRA and CDR2 YSYEKL. As DNA, the CDR3 is TGCGCCAGCAGCCAAGATCGGACTAGCGGGGTGAACCGGATGCTCTTC. Its translation: CASSQDRTSGVNRMLF.

This clonotype was seen only a few times. The V and J genes are TRBV6-1 and TRBJ1-1; tentatively, D is TRBD1 (5 bases). This CDR3 has 15 amino acids. Trimming removed 0 bases at V and 1 base at J, with 9 bases between. Germline assignment: CDR1 MNHNS and CDR2 SASEGT. CDR3 region: CASSEAPRANTEAFF. DNA for the CDR3: TGTGCCAGCAGTGAAGCCCCCAGGGCGAACACTGAAGCTTTCTTT.